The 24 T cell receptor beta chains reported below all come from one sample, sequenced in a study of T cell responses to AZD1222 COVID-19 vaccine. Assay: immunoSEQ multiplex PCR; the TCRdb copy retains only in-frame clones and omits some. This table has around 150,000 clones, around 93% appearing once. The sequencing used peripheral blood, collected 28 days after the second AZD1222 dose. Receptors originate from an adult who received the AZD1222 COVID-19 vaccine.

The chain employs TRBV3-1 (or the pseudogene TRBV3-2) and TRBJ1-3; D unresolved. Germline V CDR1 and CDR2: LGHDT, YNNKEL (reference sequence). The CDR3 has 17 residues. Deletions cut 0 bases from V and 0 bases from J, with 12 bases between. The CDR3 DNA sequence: TGTGCCAGCAGCCAAGAAATCGGGATATACTCTGGAAACACCATATATTTT. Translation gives CASSQEIGIYSGNTIYF.

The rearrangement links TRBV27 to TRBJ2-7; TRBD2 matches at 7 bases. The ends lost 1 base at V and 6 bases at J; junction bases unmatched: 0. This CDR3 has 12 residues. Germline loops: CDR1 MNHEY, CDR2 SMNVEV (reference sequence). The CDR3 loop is CASSLWGGEQYF. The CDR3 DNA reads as TGTGCCAGCAGTTTATGGGGGGGCGAGCAGTACTTC.

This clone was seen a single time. The CDR3 DNA follows: TGTGCCAGTAGTAAACACAGGGGTCAGCCCCAGCATTTT. This encodes CASSKHRGQPQHF. The chain uses TRBV19 and TRBJ1-5; 7 positions match TRBD1. Trimming cost V 4 bases and J 6 bases; bases outside gene matches: 3. Germline V gene sequence: CDR1 LNHDA, CDR2 SQIVND (reference sequence). The CDR3 loop spans 13 amino acids.

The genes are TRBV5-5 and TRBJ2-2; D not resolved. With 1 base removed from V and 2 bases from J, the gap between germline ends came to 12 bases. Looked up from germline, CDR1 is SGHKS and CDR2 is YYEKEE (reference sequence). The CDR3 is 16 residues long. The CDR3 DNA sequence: TGTGCCAGCAGCTTGTTAGTCAGGTCCAACACCGGGGAGCTGTTTTTT. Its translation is CASSLLVRSNTGELFF.

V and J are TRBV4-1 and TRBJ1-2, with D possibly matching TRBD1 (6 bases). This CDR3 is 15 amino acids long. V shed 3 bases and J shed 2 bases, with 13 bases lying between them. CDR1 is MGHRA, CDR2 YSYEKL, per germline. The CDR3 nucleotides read TGCGCCAGCAGCCAGGGGGCGGGTCGGAACTATGGCTACACCTTC. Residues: CASSQGAGRNYGYTF.

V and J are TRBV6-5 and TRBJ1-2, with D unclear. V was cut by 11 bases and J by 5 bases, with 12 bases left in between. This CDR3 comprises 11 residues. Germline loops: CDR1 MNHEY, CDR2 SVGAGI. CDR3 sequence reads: CAARVSYGYTF. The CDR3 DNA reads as TGTGCCGCGAGGGTCAGTTATGGCTACACCTTC.

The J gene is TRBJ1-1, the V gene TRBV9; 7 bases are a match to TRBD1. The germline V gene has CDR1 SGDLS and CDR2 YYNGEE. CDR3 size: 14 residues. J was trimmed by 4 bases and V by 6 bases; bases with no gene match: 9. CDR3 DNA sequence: TGTGCCAGCATGCTTGACGAGGGGGCCACTGAAGCTTTCTTT. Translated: CASMLDEGATEAFF.

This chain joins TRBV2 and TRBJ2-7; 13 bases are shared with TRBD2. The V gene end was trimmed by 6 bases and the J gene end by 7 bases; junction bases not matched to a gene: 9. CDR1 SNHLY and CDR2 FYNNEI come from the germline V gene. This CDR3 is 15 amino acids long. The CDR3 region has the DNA TGTGCCAGCAGGATGACTAGCGGGAGGCCTGTGGAGCAGTACTTC. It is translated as CASRMTSGRPVEQYF.

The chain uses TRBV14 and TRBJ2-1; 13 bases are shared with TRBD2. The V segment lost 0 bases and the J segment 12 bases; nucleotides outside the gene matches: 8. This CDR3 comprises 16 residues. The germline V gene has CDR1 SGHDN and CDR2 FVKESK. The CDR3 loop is CASSQDRGTSGIGQFF. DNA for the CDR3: TGTGCCAGCAGCCAAGATCGGGGGACTAGCGGGATTGGGCAGTTCTTC.

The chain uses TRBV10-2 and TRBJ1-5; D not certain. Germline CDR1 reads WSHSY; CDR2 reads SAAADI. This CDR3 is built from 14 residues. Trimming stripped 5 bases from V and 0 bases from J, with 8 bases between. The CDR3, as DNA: TGCGCCAGCAGTTCCAAATATAGCAATCAGCCCCAGCATTTT. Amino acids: CASSSKYSNQPQHF.

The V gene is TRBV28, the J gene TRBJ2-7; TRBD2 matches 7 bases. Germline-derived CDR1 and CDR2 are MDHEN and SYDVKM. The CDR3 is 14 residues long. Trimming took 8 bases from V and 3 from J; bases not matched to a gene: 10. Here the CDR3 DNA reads TGTGCCAGCTCCTCAGGCGGGAGACACTACGAGCAGTACTTC. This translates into CASSSGGRHYEQYF.

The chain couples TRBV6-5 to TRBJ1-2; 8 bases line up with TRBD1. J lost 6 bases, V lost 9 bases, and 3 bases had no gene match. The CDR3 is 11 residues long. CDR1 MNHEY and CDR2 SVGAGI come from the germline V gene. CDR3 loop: CASGQGHGYTF. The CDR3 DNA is TGTGCCAGTGGACAGGGCCATGGCTACACCTTC.

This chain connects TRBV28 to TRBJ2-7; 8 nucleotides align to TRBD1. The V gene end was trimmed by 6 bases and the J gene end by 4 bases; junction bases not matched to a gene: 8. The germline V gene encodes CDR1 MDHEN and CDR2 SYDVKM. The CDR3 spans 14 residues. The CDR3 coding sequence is TGTGCCAGCAGAGGCAGGGGGCATGGGTACGAGCAGTACTTC. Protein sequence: CASRGRGHGYEQYF.

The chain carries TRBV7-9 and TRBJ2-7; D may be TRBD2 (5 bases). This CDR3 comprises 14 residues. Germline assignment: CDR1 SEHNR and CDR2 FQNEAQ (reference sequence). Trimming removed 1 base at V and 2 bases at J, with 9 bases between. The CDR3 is CASSLGLAPYEQYF. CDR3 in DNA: TGTGCCAGCAGCTTAGGTCTAGCTCCCTACGAGCAGTACTTC.

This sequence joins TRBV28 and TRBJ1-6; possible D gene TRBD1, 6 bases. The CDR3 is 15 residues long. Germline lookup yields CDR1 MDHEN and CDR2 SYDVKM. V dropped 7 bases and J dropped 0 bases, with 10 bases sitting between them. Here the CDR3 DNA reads TGTGCCAGCATGGGGGCCCTCTCCTATAATTCACCCCTCCACTTT. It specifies CASMGALSYNSPLHF.

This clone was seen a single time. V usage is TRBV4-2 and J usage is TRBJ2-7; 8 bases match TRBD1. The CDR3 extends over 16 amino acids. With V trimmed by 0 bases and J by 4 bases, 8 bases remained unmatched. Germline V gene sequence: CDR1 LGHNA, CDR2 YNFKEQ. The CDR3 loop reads CASSQDMDRAFYEQYF. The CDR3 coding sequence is TGTGCCAGCAGCCAAGACATGGACAGGGCATTTTACGAGCAGTACTTC.

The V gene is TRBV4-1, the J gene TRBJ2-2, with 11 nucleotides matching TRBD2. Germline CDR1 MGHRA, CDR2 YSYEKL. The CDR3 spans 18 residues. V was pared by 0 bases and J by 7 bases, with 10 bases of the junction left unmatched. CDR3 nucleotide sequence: TGCGCCAGCAGCCAAGACCTACTAGCGGGAGATGGGGTCGGGGAGCTGTTTTTT. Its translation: CASSQDLLAGDGVGELFF.

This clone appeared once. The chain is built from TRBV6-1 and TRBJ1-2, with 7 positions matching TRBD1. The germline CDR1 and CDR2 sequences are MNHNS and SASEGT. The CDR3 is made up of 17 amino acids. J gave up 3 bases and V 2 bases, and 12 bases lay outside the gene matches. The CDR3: CASSEPSTGHGDYGYTF. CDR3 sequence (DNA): TGTGCCAGCAGTGAACCCTCGACAGGGCACGGGGACTATGGCTACACCTTC.

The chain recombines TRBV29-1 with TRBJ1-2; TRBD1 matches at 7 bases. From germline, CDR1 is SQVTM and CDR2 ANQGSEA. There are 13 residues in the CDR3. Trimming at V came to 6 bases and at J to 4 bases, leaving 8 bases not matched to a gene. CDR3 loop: CSVVQGSSYGYTF. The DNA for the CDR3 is TGCAGCGTCGTACAGGGGTCGTCCTATGGCTACACCTTC.

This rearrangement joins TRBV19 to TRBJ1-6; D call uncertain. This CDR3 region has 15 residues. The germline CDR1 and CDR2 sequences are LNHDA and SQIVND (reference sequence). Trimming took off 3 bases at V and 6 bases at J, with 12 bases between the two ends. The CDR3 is CASSILDSGNSPLHF. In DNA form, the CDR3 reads TGTGCCAGTAGTATTCTTGATTCCGGTAATTCACCCCTCCACTTT.

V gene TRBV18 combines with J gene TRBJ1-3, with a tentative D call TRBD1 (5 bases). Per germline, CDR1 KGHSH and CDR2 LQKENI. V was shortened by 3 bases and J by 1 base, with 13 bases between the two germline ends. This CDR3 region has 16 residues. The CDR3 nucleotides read TGTGCCAGCTCACCGGGGCAGGGAAAGTCTGGAAACACCATATATTTT. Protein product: CASSPGQGKSGNTIYF.

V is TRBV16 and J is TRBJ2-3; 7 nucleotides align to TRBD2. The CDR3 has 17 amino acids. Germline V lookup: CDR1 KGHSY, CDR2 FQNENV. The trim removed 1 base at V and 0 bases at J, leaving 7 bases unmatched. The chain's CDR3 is CASSQFRLAASTDTQYF. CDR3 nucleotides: TGTGCCAGCAGCCAATTCCGCCTAGCGGCTAGCACAGATACGCAGTATTTT.

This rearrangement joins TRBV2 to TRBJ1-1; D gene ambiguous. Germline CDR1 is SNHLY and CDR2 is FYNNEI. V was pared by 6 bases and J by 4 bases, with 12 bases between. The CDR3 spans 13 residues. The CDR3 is CASSRGSTTEAFF. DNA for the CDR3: TGTGCCAGCAGCCGCGGGTCCACCACTGAAGCTTTCTTT.

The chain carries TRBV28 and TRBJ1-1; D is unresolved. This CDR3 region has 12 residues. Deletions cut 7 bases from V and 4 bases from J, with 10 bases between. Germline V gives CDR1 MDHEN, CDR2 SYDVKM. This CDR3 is CASIEGSTEAFF. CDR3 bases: TGTGCCAGCATTGAGGGCTCCACTGAAGCTTTCTTT.